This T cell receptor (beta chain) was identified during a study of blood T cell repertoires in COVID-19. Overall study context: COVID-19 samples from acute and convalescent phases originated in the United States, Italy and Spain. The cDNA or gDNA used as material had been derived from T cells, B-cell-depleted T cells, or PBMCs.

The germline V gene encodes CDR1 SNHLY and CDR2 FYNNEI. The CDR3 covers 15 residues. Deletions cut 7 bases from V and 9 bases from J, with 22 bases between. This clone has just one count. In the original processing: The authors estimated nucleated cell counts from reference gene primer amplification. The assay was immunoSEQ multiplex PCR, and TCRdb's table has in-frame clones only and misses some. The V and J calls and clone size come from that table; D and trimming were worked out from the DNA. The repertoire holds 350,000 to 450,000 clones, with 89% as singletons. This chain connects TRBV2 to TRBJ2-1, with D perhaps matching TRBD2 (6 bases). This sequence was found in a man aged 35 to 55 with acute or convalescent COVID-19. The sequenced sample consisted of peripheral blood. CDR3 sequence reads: CASKVAGSSDPEQFF. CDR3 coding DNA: TGTGCCAGCAAGGTGGCCGGCTCTAGCGACCCTGAGCAGTTCTTC.